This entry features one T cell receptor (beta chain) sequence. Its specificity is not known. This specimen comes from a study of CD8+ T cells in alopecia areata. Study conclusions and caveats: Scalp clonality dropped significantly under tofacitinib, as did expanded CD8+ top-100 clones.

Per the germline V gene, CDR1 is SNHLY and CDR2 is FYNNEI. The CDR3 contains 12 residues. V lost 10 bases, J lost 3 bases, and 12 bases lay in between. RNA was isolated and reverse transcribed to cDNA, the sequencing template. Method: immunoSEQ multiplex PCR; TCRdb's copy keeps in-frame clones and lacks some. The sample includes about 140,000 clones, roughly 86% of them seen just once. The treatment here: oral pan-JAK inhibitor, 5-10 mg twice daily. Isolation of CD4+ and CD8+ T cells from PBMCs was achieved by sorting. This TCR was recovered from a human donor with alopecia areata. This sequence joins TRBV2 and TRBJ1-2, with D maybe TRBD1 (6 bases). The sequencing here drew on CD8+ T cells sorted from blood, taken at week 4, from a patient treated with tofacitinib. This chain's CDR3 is CATKTGDYGYTF. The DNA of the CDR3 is TGTGCCACCAAGACAGGAGACTATGGCTACACCTTC.